This entry describes one T cell receptor (beta chain). The sample belongs to a study of blood T cell repertoires in COVID-19. On the study more broadly: PBMCs, B-cell-depleted T cells, or T cells were the source of the cDNA or gDNA that made up the material.

Trimming pared 0 bases from V and 7 bases from J, leaving 7 bases between. This CDR3 is built from 14 residues. Looked up from germline, CDR1 is LGHNA and CDR2 is YSLEER. Sequencing used immunoSEQ multiplex PCR; TCRdb keeps in-frame clones, though not all of them. This table has around 190,000 clones, around 80% appearing once. The chain joins TRBV4-3 to TRBJ1-6; D uncertain. Sequenced sample: peripheral blood. The receptor was isolated from a man in his 70s with active or convalescent COVID-19. CDR3 residues: CASSQEGRNSPLHF. CDR3 coding DNA: TGCGCCAGCAGCCAAGAGGGCAGGAATTCACCCCTCCACTTT.